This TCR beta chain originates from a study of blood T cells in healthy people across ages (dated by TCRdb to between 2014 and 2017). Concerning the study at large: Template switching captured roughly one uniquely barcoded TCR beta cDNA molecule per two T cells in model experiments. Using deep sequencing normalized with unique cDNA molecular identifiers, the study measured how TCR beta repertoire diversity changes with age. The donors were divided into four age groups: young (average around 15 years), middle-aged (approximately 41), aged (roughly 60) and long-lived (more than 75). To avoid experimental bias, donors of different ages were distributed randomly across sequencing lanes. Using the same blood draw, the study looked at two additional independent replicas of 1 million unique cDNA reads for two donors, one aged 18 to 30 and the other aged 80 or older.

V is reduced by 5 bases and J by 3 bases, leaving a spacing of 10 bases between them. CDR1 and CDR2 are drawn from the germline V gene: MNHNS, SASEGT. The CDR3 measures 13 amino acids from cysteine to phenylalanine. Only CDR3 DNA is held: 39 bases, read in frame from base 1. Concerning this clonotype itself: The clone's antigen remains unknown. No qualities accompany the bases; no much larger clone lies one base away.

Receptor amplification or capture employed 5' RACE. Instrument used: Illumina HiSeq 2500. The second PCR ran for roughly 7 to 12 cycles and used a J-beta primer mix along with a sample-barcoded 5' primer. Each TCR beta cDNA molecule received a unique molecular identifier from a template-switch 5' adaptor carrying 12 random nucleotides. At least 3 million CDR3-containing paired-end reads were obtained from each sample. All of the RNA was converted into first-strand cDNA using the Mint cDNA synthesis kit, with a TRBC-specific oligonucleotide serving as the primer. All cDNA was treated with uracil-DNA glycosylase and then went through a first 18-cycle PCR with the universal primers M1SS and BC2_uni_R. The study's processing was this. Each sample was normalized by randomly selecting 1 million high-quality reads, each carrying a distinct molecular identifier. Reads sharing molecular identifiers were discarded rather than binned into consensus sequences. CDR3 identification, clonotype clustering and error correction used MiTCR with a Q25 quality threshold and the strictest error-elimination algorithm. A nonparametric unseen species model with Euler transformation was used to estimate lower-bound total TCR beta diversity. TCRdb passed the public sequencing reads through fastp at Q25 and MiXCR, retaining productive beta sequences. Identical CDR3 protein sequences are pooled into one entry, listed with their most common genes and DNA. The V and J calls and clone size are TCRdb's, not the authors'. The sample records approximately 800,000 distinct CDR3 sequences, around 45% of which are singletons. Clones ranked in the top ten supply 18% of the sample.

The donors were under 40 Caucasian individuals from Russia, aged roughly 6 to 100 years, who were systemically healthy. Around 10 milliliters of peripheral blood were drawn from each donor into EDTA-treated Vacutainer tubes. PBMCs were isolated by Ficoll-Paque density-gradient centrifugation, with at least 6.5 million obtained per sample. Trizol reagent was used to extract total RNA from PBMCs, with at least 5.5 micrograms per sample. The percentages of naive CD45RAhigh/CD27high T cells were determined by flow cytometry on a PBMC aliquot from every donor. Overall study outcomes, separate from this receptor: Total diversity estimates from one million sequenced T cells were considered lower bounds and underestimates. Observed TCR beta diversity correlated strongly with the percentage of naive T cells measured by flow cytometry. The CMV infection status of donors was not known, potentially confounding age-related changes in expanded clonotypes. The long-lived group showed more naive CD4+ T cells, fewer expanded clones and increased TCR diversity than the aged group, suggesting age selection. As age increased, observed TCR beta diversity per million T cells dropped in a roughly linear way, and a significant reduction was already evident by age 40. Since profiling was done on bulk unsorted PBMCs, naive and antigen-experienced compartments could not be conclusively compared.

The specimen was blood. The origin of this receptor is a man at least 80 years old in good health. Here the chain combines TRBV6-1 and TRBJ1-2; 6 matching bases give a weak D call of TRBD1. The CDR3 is CASSIGQYYGYTF. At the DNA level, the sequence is TGTGCCAGCAGTATCGGACAGTACTATGGCTACACCTTC.